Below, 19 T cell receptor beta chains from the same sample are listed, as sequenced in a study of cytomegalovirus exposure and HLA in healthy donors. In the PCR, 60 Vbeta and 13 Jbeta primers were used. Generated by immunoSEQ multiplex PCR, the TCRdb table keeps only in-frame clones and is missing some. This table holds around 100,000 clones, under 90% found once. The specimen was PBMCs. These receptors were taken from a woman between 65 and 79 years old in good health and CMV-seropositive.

Here the CDR3 DNA reads TGTGCCAGCAGTTTAATGGGGAGCTCCTACAATGAGCAGTTCTTC. It codes for CASSLMGSSYNEQFF. This chain uses TRBV27 with TRBJ2-1; weak D call: TRBD2 (5 bases). This CDR3 region has 15 residues. Per the germline V gene, CDR1 is MNHEY and CDR2 is SMNVEV (reference sequence). V lost 2 bases and J 0 bases, leaving 8 bases between the germline ends.

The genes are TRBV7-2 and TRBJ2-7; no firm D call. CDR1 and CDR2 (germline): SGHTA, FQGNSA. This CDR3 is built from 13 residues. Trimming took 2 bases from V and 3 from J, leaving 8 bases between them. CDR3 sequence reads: CASSLTLDYEQYF. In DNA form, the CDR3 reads TGTGCCAGCAGCTTAACCCTAGACTACGAGCAGTACTTC.

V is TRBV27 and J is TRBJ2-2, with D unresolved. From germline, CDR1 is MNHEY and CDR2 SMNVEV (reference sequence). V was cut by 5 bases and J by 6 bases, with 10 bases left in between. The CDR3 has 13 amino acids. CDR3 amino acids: CASSRSEPGELFF. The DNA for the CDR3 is TGTGCCAGCAGTCGGTCGGAGCCCGGGGAGCTGTTTTTT.

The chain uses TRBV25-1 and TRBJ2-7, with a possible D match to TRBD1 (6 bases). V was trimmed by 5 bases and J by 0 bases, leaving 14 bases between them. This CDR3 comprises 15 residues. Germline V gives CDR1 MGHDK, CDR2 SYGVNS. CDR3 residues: CASSPRVGGSYEQYF. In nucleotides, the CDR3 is TGTGCCAGCAGTCCAAGGGTAGGGGGCTCCTACGAGCAGTACTTC.

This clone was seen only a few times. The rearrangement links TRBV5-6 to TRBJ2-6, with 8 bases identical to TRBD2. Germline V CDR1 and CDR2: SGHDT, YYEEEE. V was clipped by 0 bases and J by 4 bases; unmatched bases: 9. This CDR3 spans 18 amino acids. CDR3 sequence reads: CASSLEGLVPFGANVLTF. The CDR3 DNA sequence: TGTGCCAGCAGCTTGGAGGGACTAGTCCCATTCGGGGCCAACGTCCTGACTTTC.

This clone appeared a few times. CDR3 loop: CASSHFEGTGGEKLFF. The CDR3 DNA sequence: TGTGCCAGCAGCCACTTCGAGGGGACAGGGGGCGAAAAACTGTTTTTT. This chain connects TRBV14 to TRBJ1-4, with 12 bases that match TRBD1. The junction had 7 bases not matched to a gene; V was cut back by 3 bases and J by 8 bases. Germline CDR1 and CDR2: SGHDN and FVKESK. This CDR3 has 16 residues.

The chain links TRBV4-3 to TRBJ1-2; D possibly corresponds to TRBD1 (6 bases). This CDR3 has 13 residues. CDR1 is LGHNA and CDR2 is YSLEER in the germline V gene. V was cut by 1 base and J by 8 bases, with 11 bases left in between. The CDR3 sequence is CASSQVGTGGYTF. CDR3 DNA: TGCGCCAGCAGCCAAGTCGGCACAGGGGGCTACACCTTC.

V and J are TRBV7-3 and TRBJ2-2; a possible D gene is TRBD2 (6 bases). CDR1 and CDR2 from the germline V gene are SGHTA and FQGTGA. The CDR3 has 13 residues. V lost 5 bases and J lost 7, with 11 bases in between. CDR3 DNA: TGTGCCAGCAGCCCCAAGACTAGCGGGGAGCTGTTTTTT. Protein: CASSPKTSGELFF.

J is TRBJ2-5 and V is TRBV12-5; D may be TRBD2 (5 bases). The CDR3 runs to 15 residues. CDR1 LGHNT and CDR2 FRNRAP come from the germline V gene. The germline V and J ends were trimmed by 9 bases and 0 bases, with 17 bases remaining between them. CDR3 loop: CASALRVPDQETQYF. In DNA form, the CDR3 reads TGTGCTAGCGCCTTGAGGGTCCCGGACCAAGAGACCCAGTACTTC.

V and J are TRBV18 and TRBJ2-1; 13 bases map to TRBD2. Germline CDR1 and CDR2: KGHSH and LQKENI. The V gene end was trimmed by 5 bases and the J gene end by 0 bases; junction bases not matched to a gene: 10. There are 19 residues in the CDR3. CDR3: CASSFTGLAGLSSYNEQFF. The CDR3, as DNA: TGTGCCAGCTCATTCACGGGACTAGCGGGACTAAGCTCCTACAATGAGCAGTTCTTC.

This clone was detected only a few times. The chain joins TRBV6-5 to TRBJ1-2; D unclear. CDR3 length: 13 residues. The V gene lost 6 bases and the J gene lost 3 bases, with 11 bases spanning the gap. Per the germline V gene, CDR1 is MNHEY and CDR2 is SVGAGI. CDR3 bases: TGTGCCAGCAGACCTCCGGGGTACTATGGCTACACCTTC. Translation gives CASRPPGYYGYTF.

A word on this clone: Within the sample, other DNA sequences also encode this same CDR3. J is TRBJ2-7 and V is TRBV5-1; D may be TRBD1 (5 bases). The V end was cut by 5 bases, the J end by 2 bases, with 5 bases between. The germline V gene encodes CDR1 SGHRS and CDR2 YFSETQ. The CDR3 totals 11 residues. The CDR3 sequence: CASRQAYEQYF. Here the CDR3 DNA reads TGCGCCAGCAGACAGGCCTACGAGCAGTACTTC.

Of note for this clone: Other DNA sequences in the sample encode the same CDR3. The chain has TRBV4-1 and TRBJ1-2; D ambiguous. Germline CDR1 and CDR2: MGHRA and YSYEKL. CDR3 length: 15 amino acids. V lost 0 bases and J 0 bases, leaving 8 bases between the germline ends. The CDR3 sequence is CASSQEEQANYGYTF. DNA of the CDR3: TGCGCCAGCAGCCAAGAAGAGCAAGCTAACTATGGCTACACCTTC.

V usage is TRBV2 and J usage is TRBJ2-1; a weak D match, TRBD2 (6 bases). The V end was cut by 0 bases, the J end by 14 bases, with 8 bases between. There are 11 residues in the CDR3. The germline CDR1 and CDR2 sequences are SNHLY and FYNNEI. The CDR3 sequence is CASSEAWEEFF. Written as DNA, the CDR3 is TGTGCCAGCAGTGAAGCTTGGGAGGAGTTCTTC.

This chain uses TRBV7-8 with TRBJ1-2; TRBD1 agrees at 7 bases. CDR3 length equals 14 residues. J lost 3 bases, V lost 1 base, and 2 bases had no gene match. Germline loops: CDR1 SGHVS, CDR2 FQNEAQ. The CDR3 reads CASSLGQGDYGYTF. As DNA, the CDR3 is TGTGCCAGCAGCTTAGGGCAGGGGGACTATGGCTACACCTTC.

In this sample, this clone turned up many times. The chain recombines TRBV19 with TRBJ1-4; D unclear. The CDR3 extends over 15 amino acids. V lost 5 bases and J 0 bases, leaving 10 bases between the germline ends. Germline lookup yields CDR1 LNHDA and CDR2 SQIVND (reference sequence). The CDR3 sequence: CASSSYRATNEKLFF. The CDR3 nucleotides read TGTGCCAGTAGTTCCTACAGAGCAACTAATGAAAAACTGTTTTTT.

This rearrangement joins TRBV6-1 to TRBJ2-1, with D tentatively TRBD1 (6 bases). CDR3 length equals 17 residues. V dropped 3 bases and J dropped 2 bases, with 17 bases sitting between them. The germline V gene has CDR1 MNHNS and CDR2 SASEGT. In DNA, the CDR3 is TGTGCCAGCAGTGAGAGGGCCGGGACAAAAGCCTACAATGAGCAGTTCTTC. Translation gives CASSERAGTKAYNEQFF.

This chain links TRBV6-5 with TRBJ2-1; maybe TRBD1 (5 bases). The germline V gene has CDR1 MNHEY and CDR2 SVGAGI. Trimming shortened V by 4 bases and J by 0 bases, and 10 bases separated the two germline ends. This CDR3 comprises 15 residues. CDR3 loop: CASSLGQNSYNEQFF. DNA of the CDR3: TGTGCCAGCAGTTTGGGGCAGAACTCCTACAATGAGCAGTTCTTC.

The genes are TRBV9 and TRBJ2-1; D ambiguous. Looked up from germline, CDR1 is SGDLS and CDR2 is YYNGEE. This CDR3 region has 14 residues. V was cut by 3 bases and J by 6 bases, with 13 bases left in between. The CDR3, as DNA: TGTGCCAGCAGCGCACTCGGTGGGCGCAATGAGCAGTTCTTC. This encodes CASSALGGRNEQFF.